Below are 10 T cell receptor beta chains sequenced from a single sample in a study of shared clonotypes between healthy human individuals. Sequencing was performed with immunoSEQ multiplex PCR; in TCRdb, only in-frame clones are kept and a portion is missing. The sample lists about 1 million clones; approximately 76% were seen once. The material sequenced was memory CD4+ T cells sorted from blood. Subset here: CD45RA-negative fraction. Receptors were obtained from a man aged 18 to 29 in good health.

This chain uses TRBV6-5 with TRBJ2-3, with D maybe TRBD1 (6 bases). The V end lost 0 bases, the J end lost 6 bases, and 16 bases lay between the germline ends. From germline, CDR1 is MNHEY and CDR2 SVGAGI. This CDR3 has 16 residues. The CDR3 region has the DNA TGTGCCAGCAGTTACTCGTCACCCGCTACAGGGGATACGCAGTATTTT. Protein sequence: CASSYSSPATGDTQYF.

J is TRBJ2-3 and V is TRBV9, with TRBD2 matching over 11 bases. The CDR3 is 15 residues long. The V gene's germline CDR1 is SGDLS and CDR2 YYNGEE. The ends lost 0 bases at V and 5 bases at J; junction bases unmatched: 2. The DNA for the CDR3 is TGTGCCAGCAGCGTAGGACTAGCGGGAAAAGATACGCAGTATTTT. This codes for CASSVGLAGKDTQYF.

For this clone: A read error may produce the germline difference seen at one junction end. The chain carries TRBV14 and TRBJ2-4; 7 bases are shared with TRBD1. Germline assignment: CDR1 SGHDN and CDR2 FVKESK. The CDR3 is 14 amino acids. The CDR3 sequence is CASSQGQPKDIQYF. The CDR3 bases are TGTGCCAGCAGCCAGGGACAGCCCAAAGACATTCAGTACTTC.

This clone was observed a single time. CDR3 loop: CASSLSTVSTDTQYF. DNA for the CDR3: TGTGCCAGCAGTTTATCCACAGTGAGCACAGATACGCAGTATTTT. V is TRBV27 and J is TRBJ2-3; D gene uncertain. Trimming removed 0 bases at V and 0 bases at J, with 7 bases between. The length of the CDR3 is 15 residues. Looked up from germline, CDR1 is MNHEY and CDR2 is SMNVEV (reference sequence).

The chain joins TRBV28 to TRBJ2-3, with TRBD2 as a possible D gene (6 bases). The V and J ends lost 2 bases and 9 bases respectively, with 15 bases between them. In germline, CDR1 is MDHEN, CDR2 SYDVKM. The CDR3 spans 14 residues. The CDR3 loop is CASSLEGGARTQYF. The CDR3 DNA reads TGTGCCAGCAGTTTAGAGGGCGGGGCCCGGACGCAGTATTTT.

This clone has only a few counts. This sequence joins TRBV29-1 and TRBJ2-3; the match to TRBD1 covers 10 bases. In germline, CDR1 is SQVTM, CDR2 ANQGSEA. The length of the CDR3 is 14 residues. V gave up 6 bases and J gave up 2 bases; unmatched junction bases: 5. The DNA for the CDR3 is TGCAGCGTGGACAGGGGGTTAGTCACAGATACGCAGTATTTT. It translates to CSVDRGLVTDTQYF.

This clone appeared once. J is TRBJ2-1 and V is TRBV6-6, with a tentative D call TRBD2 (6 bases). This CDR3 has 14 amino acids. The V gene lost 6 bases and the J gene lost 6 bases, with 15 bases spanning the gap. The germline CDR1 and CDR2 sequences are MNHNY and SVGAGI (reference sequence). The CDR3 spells CASSLGLHINEQFF. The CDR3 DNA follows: TGTGCCAGCAGCCTGGGACTCCATATCAATGAGCAGTTCTTC.

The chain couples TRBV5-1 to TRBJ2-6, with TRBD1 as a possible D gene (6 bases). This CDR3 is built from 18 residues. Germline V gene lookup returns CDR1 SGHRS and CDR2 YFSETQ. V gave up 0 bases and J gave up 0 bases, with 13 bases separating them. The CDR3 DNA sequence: TGCGCCAGCAGCTTGGACCTAAGACAGGCCTCTGGGGCCAACGTCCTGACTTTC. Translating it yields CASSLDLRQASGANVLTF. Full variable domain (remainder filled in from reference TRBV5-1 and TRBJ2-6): KAGVTQTPRYLIKTRGQQVTLSCSPISGHRSVSWYQQTPGQGLQFLFEYFSETQRNKGNFPGRFSGRQFSNSRSEMNVSTLELGDSALYLCASSLDLRQASGANVLTFGAGSRLTVL.

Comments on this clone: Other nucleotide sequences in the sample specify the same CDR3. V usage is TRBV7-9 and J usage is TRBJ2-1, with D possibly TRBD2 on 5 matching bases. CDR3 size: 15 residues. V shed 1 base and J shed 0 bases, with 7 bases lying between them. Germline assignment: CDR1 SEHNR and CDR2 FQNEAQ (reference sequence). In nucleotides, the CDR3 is TGTGCCAGCAGCTTAGGGGGAGCCTCCTACAATGAGCAGTTCTTC. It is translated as CASSLGGASYNEQFF.

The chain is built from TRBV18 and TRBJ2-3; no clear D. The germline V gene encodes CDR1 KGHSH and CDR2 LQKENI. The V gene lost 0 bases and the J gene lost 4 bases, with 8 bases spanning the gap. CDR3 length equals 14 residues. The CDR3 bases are TGTGCCAGCTCACCACCCCCGACCCCAGATACGCAGTATTTT. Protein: CASSPPPTPDTQYF.